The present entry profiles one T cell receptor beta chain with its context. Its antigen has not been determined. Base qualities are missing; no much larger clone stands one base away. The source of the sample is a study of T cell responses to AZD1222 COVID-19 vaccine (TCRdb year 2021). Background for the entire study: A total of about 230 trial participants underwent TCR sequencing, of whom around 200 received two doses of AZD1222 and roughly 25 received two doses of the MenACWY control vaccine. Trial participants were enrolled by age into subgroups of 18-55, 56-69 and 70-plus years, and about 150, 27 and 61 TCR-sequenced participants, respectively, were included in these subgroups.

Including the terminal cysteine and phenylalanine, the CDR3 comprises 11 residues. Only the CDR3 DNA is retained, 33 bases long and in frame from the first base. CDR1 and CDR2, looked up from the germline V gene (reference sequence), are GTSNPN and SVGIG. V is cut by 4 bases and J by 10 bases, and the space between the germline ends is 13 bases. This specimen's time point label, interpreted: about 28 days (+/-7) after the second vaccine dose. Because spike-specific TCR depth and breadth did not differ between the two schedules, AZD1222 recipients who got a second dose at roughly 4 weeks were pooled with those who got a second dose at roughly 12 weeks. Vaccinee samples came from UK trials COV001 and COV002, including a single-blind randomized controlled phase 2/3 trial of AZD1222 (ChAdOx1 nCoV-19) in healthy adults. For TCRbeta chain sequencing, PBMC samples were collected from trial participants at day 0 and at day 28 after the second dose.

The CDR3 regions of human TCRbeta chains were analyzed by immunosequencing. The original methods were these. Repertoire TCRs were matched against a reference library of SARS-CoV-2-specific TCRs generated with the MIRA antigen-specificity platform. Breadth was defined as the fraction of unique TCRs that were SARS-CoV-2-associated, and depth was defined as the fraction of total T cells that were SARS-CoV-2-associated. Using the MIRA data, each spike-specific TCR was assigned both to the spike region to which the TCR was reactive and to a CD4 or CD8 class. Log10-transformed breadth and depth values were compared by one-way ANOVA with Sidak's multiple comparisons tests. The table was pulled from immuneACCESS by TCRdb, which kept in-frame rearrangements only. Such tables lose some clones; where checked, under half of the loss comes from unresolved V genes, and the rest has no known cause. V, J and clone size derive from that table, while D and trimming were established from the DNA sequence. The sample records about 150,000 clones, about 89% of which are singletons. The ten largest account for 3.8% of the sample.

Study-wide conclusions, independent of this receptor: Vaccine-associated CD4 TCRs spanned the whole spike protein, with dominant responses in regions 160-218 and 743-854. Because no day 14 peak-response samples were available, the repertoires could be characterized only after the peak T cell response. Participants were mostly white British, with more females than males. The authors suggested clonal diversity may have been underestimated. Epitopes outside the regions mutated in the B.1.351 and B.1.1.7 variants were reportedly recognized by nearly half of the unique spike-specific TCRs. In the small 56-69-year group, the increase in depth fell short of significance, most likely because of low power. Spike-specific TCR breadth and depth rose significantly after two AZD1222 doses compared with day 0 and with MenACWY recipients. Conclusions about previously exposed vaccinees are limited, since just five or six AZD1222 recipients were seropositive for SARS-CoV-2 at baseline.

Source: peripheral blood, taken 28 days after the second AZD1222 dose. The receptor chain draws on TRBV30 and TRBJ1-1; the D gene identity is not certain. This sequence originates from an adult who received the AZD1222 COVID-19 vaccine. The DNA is TGTGCCTGGAACCCCGGGGTGGTAGCTTTCTTT. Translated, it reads CAWNPGVVAFF.